This TCR beta chain was sequenced for a study of blood T cell repertoires in COVID-19. Study information: Samples came from the United States, Italy and Spain, spanning acute and convalescent COVID-19. From T cells, B-cell-depleted T cells, or PBMCs came the material, which was cDNA or gDNA.

Sequencing used immunoSEQ multiplex PCR; TCRdb keeps in-frame clones, though not all of them. The sample holds 34,000 or so clones; roughly 80% are singletons and the top ten take roughly 29%. The ends lost 0 bases at V and 1 base at J; junction bases unmatched: 3. Germline lookup yields CDR1 SGHVS and CDR2 FQNEAQ. CDR3 length: 15 amino acids. Sequencing was performed on peripheral blood. The rearrangement uses TRBV7-8 and TRBJ2-7; 7 bases agree with TRBD2. This clonotype was obtained from an elderly man with acute or convalescent COVID-19. Here the CDR3 DNA reads TGTGCCAGCAGCTTAGCTCGCGGGAGATCCTACGAGCAGTACTTC. Protein sequence: CASSLARGRSYEQYF.